Following are 26 T cell receptor beta chains from one sample sequenced in a study of T cells in Graves' hyperthyroidism and ophthalmopathy. It was RNA transcripts that yielded the amplified TCR beta CDR3 regions. Initially, a first-round RT-PCR of the TCR CDR3 employed the HTBI primer set. One entry per CDR3 protein results from TCRdb running MiXCR on the multiplex PCR reads. Of hundreds of thousands of distinct CDR3 sequences in the sample, 13% to 15% were seen once. The sequenced sample consisted of blood. These receptors came from a woman aged 18 to 35 with Graves' hyperthyroidism.

This clonotype was found many times. The chain uses TRBV2 and TRBJ2-7, with 9 positions matching TRBD1. Germline V CDR1 and CDR2: SNHLY, FYNNEI. V gave up 5 bases and J gave up 4 bases; unmatched junction bases: 6. The CDR3 runs 14 residues. CDR3 DNA: TGTGCCAGCAGTAAAGGACAGGGGCAGTACGAGCAGTACTTC. Its translation is CASSKGQGQYEQYF. The full variable domain, with the rest looked up from reference TRBV2 and TRBJ2-7, is EPEVTQTPSHQVTQMGQEVILRCVPISNHLYFYWYRQILGQKVEFLVSFYNNEISEKSEIFDDQFSVERPDGSNFTLKIRSTKLEDSAMYFCASSKGQGQYEQYFGPGTRLTVT.

This clonotype was observed at least ten times. The chain is built from TRBV6-5 and TRBJ1-1; D ambiguous. Trimming shortened V by 0 bases and J by 1 base, and 12 bases separated the two germline ends. CDR3 size: 16 residues. Germline V CDR1 and CDR2: MNHEY, SVGAGI. The CDR3 sequence: CASSYSRRARNTEAFF. Here the CDR3 DNA reads TGTGCCAGCAGTTACTCGAGGCGGGCTAGGAACACTGAAGCTTTCTTT.

This clonotype was picked up many times. The chain joins TRBV28 to TRBJ1-1; D call uncertain. V was clipped by 3 bases and J by 2 bases, with 13 bases between them. Germline values: CDR1 MDHEN, CDR2 SYDVKM. The CDR3 runs to 15 residues. Here the CDR3 DNA reads TGTGCCAGCAGTTTTCTCCTAGGCTTAAACACTGAAGCTTTCTTT. This translates into CASSFLLGLNTEAFF.

This clonotype was seen more than once but under ten times. V gene TRBV18 combines with J gene TRBJ1-3, with no clear D. V was pared by 6 bases and J by 0 bases, with 24 bases between. Germline CDR1 KGHSH, CDR2 LQKENI. This CDR3 has 19 amino acids. This chain's CDR3 is CASSQTASSGTSSGNTIYF. For the CDR3, the DNA is TGTGCCAGCTCCCAAACCGCGAGCTCGGGCACCAGCTCTGGAAACACCATATATTTT.

The rearrangement joins TRBV19 to TRBJ2-3; 14 bases agree with TRBD2. The CDR3 contains 19 residues. Germline V CDR1 and CDR2: LNHDA, SQIVND (reference sequence). V trimming: 2 bases; J trimming: 2 bases; junction bases outside the gene matches: 9. This CDR3 reads CASSIRTSGRFIYTDTQYF. The CDR3 DNA reads as TGTGCCAGTAGTATAAGGACTAGCGGGAGGTTCATTTACACAGATACGCAGTATTTT.

This clonotype was picked up many times. The chain combines TRBV6-1 with TRBJ2-1; D might be TRBD1 (5 bases). Trimming left V 1 base short and J 4 bases short, with 11 bases between. The germline CDR1 and CDR2 sequences are MNHNS and SASEGT. This CDR3 spans 15 amino acids. The CDR3 bases are TGTGCCAGCAGTGAAGGGGGCAGGGTATACAATGAGCAGTTCTTC. Residues: CASSEGGRVYNEQFF.

This clonotype was counted many times. The chain employs TRBV28 and TRBJ2-7, with D perhaps matching TRBD1 (6 bases). Trimming cost V 7 bases and J 4 bases, with 20 bases left between them. CDR1 is MDHEN, CDR2 SYDVKM, per germline. The CDR3 loop spans 15 amino acids. CDR3 sequence (DNA): TGTGCCAGCACCCTGACCTGGGACATGTCATACGAGCAGTACTTC. Its translation: CASTLTWDMSYEQYF.

This clonotype was seen ten or more times. CDR3 residues: CASSLLTSGRFYEQYF. Written as DNA, the CDR3 is TGTGCCAGCAGCTTATTGACTAGCGGGAGGTTCTACGAGCAGTACTTC. V gene TRBV7-9 combines with J gene TRBJ2-7; 13 bases are shared with TRBD2. CDR3 size: 16 residues. The V segment lost 2 bases and the J segment 3 bases; nucleotides outside the gene matches: 4. Germline CDR1 SEHNR, CDR2 FQNEAQ (reference sequence).

A note on this clonotype: Given a much more abundant clone one base away, this may be a read error. CDR3 loop: CASSFVTGPGHEQYF. The CDR3 DNA follows: TGTGCCAGCAGTTTTGTCACAGGGCCTGGGCATGAGCAGTACTTC. The chain employs TRBV12-3 or TRBV12-4 and TRBJ2-7, with D maybe TRBD1 (6 bases). The V gene lost 3 bases and the J gene lost 7 bases, with 19 bases spanning the gap. The length of the CDR3 is 15 residues.

This clonotype was counted ten times or more. This chain's CDR3 is CASSSGQGEVDTQYF. CDR3 nucleotides: TGTGCCAGCAGTTCCGGACAGGGGGAGGTAGATACGCAGTATTTT. This chain joins TRBV28 and TRBJ2-3, with 10 nucleotides matching TRBD1. V was pared by 4 bases and J by 5 bases, with 6 bases of the junction left unmatched. This CDR3 spans 15 amino acids. From germline, CDR1 is MDHEN and CDR2 SYDVKM. Filled out from reference TRBV28 and TRBJ2-3, the complete variable domain reads DVKVTQSSRYLVKRTGEKVFLECVQDMDHENMFWYRQDPGLGLRLIYFSYDVKMKEKGDIPEGYSVSREKKERFSLILESASTNQTSMYLCASSSGQGEVDTQYFGPGTRLTVL.

The chain links TRBV19 to TRBJ2-1; 8 bases align to TRBD1. This CDR3 region has 16 residues. The trim removed 1 base at V and 9 bases at J, leaving 11 bases unmatched. Germline assignment: CDR1 LNHDA and CDR2 SQIVND (reference sequence). CDR3 amino acids: CASSIGRQGARGEQFF. The CDR3 bases are TGTGCCAGTAGTATAGGTCGGCAGGGGGCTAGGGGTGAGCAGTTCTTC.

This clonotype was counted at least ten times. The rearrangement links TRBV20-1 to TRBJ2-1, with D perhaps given as TRBD1 or TRBD2 (5 bases each). CDR1 is DFQATT and CDR2 is SNEGSKA in the germline V gene (reference sequence). The germline V and J ends were trimmed by 5 bases and 4 bases, with 15 bases remaining between them. This CDR3 comprises 14 residues. Here the CDR3 reads CSAPAWDGYNEQFF. The CDR3 coding sequence is TGCAGTGCTCCTGCTTGGGACGGGTACAATGAGCAGTTCTTC.

Worth noting for this clonotype: A clone one base away is much larger, so this may be a read error. This sequence joins TRBV4-1 and TRBJ2-5, with D uncertain. This CDR3 comprises 15 residues. Germline CDR1 MGHRA, CDR2 YSYEKL. This CDR3 reads CASSQAVPAPEAQYF. The CDR3 bases are TGCGCCAGCAGCCAAGCGGTGCCTGCCCCAGAGGCCCAGTACTTC.

The J gene is TRBJ2-1, the V gene TRBV7-6, with unresolved D. CDR1 SGHVS and CDR2 FNYEAQ come from the germline V gene. The CDR3 is 16 residues long. V was clipped by 2 bases and J by 0 bases, with 11 bases between them. CDR3 amino acids: CASSLRTANSYNEQFF. CDR3 DNA sequence: TGTGCCAGCAGCTTACGGACCGCTAACTCCTACAATGAGCAGTTCTTC.

This clonotype was observed a handful of times. The rearrangement links TRBV12-3 or TRBV12-4 to TRBJ2-3, with D unclear. The CDR3 is 13 amino acids. The ends were cut back, 1 base at V and 5 bases at J, with 7 bases in the middle. CDR3 bases: TGTGCCAGCAGTTTAGTTCTAGGAGATACGCAGTATTTT. Translated, it gives CASSLVLGDTQYF.

This chain uses TRBV15 with TRBJ2-4; TRBD1 might be the D (5 bases). From germline, CDR1 is LNHNV and CDR2 YYDKDF (reference sequence). This CDR3 is 16 amino acids long. V gave up 3 bases and J gave up 0 bases, with 12 bases separating them. The CDR3 nucleotides read TGTGCCACCAGCAGCCGACAGCCCCTAGCCAAAAACATTCAGTACTTC. Protein: CATSSRQPLAKNIQYF.

This chain uses TRBV12-5 with TRBJ1-1; maybe TRBD1 (5 bases). Between the trimmed V and J ends, which lost 9 bases and 11 bases, there was a span of 34 bases. CDR1 and CDR2 from the germline V gene are LGHNT and FRNRAP. The CDR3 is 17 amino acids. The CDR3 nucleotides read TGTGCTAGCGCCAATACTGGGGCATTACAGGACCAGAACCAGGCTTTCTTT. It codes for CASANTGALQDQNQAFF.

In its sample, this clonotype was seen a few times. The gene calls are TRBV20-1 and TRBJ2-7; TRBD2 agrees at 10 bases. With V trimmed by 1 base and J by 2 bases, 2 bases remained unmatched. The length of the CDR3 is 14 residues. Germline CDR1 DFQATT, CDR2 SNEGSKA (reference sequence). The DNA for the CDR3 is TGCAGTGCTAGAGTCAGCGGGAGGGCCTACGAGCAGTACTTC. It yields the protein CSARVSGRAYEQYF.

This sequence joins TRBV9 and TRBJ1-1, with a tentative D call TRBD1 (5 bases). Germline-derived CDR1 and CDR2 are SGDLS and YYNGEE. This CDR3 comprises 14 residues. Trimming removed 0 bases from V and 1 base from J, with 7 bases in between. Here the CDR3 reads CASSVGDRNTEAFF. CDR3 DNA sequence: TGTGCCAGCAGCGTAGGAGACAGGAACACTGAAGCTTTCTTT.

The V call is TRBV27, the J call TRBJ2-7; D remains unclear. This CDR3 is 14 amino acids long. With 6 bases removed from V and 4 bases from J, the gap between germline ends came to 16 bases. The V gene's germline CDR1 is MNHEY and CDR2 SMNVEV (reference sequence). Written as DNA, the CDR3 is TGTGCCAGCAGCCGCCCCGGGTTCGGGTACGAGCAGTACTTC. This translates into CASSRPGFGYEQYF.

This clonotype was detected ten times or more. The chain has TRBV11-2 and TRBJ1-4; the D is unclear. Deletions cut 1 base from V and 8 bases from J, with 8 bases between. Germline V gene lookup returns CDR1 SGHAT and CDR2 FQNNGV. This CDR3 has 13 residues. In DNA, the CDR3 is TGTGCCAGCAGCTTAGGGGAAGAGGAAAAACTGTTTTTT. It encodes CASSLGEEEKLFF.

The chain is built from TRBV4-1 and TRBJ2-2; the match to TRBD2 covers 8 bases. Trimming removed 5 bases from V and 5 bases from J; junction bases left unmatched: 10. CDR3 size: 16 residues. Germline CDR1 reads MGHRA; CDR2 reads YSYEKL. CDR3 sequence reads: CASSLIAGLRTGELFF. CDR3 nucleotides: TGCGCCAGCAGCTTAATAGCGGGACTACGAACCGGGGAGCTGTTTTTT.

This clonotype has at least ten counts. The J gene is TRBJ2-7, the V gene TRBV27; 10 bases line up with TRBD1. The V segment lost 5 bases and the J segment 5 bases; nucleotides outside the gene matches: 6. Germline values: CDR1 MNHEY, CDR2 SMNVEV (reference sequence). This CDR3 is 14 amino acids long. The CDR3 spells CASSRRDRGDEQYF. CDR3 DNA: TGTGCCAGCAGTCGCCGGGACAGGGGTGACGAGCAGTACTTC.

In this sample, this clonotype turned up many times. The chain combines TRBV7-9 with TRBJ2-5; 9 nucleotides line up with TRBD2. Per the germline V gene, CDR1 is SEHNR and CDR2 is FQNEAQ (reference sequence). Trimming took 3 bases from V and 5 from J; bases not matched to a gene: 7. The CDR3 length is 15 residues. The CDR3 nucleotides read TGTGCCAGCAGCTTCGGGCTAGCGGGAAGGGAGACCCAGTACTTC. Amino acid sequence: CASSFGLAGRETQYF.

This clonotype was recorded at least ten times. The chain carries TRBV20-1 and TRBJ1-2; D gene ambiguous. CDR1 and CDR2 (germline): DFQATT, SNEGSKA (reference sequence). The CDR3 length is 12 residues. V shed 0 bases and J shed 6 bases, with 8 bases lying between them. CDR3 sequence: CSAREREDGYTF. CDR3 coding DNA: TGCAGTGCTAGAGAGCGGGAGGATGGCTACACCTTC.

The rearrangement uses TRBV5-5 and TRBJ2-7; D might be TRBD1 (7 bases). CDR3 length equals 17 residues. Between the trimmed V and J ends, which lost 4 bases and 2 bases, there was a span of 22 bases. Germline loops: CDR1 SGHKS, CDR2 YYEKEE (reference sequence). CDR3 in DNA: TGTGCCAGCAGCGGCCGGACAGGCGGGGTAATAACCTACGAGCAGTACTTC. Encoded protein: CASSGRTGGVITYEQYF.